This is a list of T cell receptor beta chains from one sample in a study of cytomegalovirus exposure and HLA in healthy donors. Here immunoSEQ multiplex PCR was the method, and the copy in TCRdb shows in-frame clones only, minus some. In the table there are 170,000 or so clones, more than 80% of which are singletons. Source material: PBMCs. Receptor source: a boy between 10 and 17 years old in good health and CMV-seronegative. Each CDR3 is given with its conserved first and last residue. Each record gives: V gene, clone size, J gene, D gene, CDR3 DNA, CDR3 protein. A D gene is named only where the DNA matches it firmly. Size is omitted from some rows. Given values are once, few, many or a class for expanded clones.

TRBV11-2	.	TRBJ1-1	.	TGTGCCAGCAGCTTAGATAGGAACACTGAAGCTTTCTTT	CASSLDRNTEAFF
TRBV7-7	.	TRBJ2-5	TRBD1	TGTGCTAGCAGCCCGGCAAGGGACAGGCAAGAGACCCAGTACTTC	CASSPARDRQETQYF
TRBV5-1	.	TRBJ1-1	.	TGCGCCAGCAGCTTGAGGCAGGGGAACACTGAAGCTTTCTTT	CASSLRQGNTEAFF
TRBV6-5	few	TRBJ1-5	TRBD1	TGTGCCAGCAGTTACCACTATGGGGACAGGGCCGGACCCCAGCATTTT	CASSYHYGDRAGPQHF
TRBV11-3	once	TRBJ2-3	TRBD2	TGTGCCAGCAGCGGAGGGCCCCCCCTAGCGGGAGGGGAAACGCAGTATTTT	CASSGGPPLAGGETQYF
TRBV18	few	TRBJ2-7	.	TGTGCCAGCTCACCAACGGGGGAAGAGCAGTACTTC	CASSPTGEEQYF
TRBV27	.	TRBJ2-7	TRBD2	TGTGCCAGCAGGCGGGACTACACCTACGAGCAGTACTTC	CASRRDYTYEQYF
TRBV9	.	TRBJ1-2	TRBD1	TGTGCCAGCAGCGCACCGACAGGGGGGTATCTTGGCTACACCTTC	CASSAPTGGYLGYTF
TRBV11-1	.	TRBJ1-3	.	TGTGCCAGCAGCCCCGTCGCTGGAAACACCATATATTTT	CASSPVAGNTIYF
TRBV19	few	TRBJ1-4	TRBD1	TGTGCCAGTAGTCAGGGGGCTTGGGAAAAACTGTTTTTT	CASSQGAWEKLFF
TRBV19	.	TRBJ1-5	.	TGTGCCAGTAGTATAGGAACTTATCAGCCCCAGCATTTT	CASSIGTYQPQHF
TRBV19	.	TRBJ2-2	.	TGTGCCAGTAAGGGGGGGACCTACTTGGACACCGGGGAGCTGTTTTTT	CASKGGTYLDTGELFF
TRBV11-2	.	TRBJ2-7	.	TGTGCCAGCAGCTTAGATATCCAGGGTCGGTACGAGCAGTACTTC	CASSLDIQGRYEQYF
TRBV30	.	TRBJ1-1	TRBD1	TGTGCCGGTGCCCAGACAGGGGGTTGGTACACTGAAGCTTTCTTT	CAGAQTGGWYTEAFF
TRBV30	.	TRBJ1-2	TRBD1	TGTGCCTGGAGGGGAAGGACAGGGGCCTGGTACTATGGCTACACCTTC	CAWRGRTGAWYYGYTF
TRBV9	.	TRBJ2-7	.	TGTGCCAGCAGCGCCGGACTGAAGTTCTACGAGCAGTACTTC	CASSAGLKFYEQYF
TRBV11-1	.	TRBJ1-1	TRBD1	TGTGCCAGCAGCCCTCCTCCGCACAGGGGGCGTGCATGGTACACTGAAGCTTTCTTT	CASSPPPHRGRAWYTEAFF
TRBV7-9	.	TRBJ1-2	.	TGTGCCAGCAGCCCAAGCCTGAGCGAGGGCTACACCTTC	CASSPSLSEGYTF
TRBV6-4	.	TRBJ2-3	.	TGTGCCAGCAGTGACTCGGCTAGCCCAGATACGCAGTATTTT	CASSDSASPDTQYF
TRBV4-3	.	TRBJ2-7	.	TGCGCCAGCAGCCAGAAGGACAGTCCGCTCTACGAGCAGTACTTC	CASSQKDSPLYEQYF
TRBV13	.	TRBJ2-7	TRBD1	TGTGCCAGCAGCCCGACCGGGACAGGGAAGGACGAGCAGTACTTC	CASSPTGTGKDEQYF
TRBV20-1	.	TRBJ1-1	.	TGCAGTGCTAGCGTTGGGCAGCGGGCTTTCTTT	CSASVGQRAFF
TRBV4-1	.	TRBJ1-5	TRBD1	TGCGCCAGCAGCCAATTAGGGGGCCCCCGCAATCAGCCCCAGCATTTT	CASSQLGGPRNQPQHF
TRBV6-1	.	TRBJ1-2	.	TGTGCCAGCACTAGAGACTATGGCTACACCTTC	CASTRDYGYTF
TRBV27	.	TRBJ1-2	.	TGTGCCAGCCTCGAGCGGGGGGGTAGCTATGGCTACACCTTC	CASLERGGSYGYTF
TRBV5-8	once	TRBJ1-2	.	TGTGCCAGCAGCTTGGCGTCCGCGGAAGGGGACTACACCTTC	CASSLASAEGDYTF
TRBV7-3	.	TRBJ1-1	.	TGTGCCAGCAGCTTTGGACAGTCGAGCACTGAAGCTTTCTTT	CASSFGQSSTEAFF
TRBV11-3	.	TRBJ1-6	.	TGTGCCAGCAGCCCCCAGGAGGGGCCATGGGGTTCACCCCTCCACTTT	CASSPQEGPWGSPLHF
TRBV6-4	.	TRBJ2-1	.	TGTGCCAGCAGCCCCGAGGGTTCCTACAATGAGCAGTTCTTC	CASSPEGSYNEQFF
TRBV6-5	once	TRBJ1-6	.	TGTGCCACAACAGGCGACTATAATTCACCCCTCCACTTT	CATTGDYNSPLHF
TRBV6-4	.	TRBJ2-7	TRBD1	TGTGCCAGCAGTGTGGACAGGGGGGCCACCTACGAGCAGTACTTC	CASSVDRGATYEQYF
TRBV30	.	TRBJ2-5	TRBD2	TGTGCCTGGAGTTTAGCGGGGGGCTCCGAAGAGACCCAGTACTTC	CAWSLAGGSEETQYF
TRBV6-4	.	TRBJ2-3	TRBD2	TGTGCCAGCAGTGACACTAGCGGGGGGGCCGATACGCAGTATTTT	CASSDTSGGADTQYF
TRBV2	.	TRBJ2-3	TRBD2	TGTGCCAGCACCGTTGAGCCTAGCGGGAGTGGAGCGGGAACAGATACGCAGTATTTT	CASTVEPSGSGAGTDTQYF
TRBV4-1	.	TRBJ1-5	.	TGCGCCAGCAGCCCCGGAGGGGTTGAGTTTGGACAGCCCCAGCATTTT	CASSPGGVEFGQPQHF
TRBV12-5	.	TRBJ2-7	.	TGTGCTAGTGGTTTGTCAGGGACACCTTACGAGCAGTACTTC	CASGLSGTPYEQYF
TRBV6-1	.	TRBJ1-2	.	TGTGCCAGCACATCGAGAGGGCCGGAAGGCTACACCTTC	CASTSRGPEGYTF
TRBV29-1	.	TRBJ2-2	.	TGCAGCGTTGACACAGGGTCGGTCACCGGGGAGCTGTTTTTT	CSVDTGSVTGELFF
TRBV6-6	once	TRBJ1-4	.	TGTGCCAGCAGTTACCCAGGGGAGGAAAAACTGTTTTTT	CASSYPGEEKLFF
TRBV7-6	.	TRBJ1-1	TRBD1	TGTGCCAGCAGCGCCCGGGACAGGGGAGACACTGAAGCTTTCTTT	CASSARDRGDTEAFF
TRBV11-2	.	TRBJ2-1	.	TGTGCCAGCAGCTTAGATCTGAACAGCAATGAGCAGTTCTTC	CASSLDLNSNEQFF
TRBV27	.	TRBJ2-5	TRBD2	TGTGCCAGCAGCCTATCCAGGGGCGGGGGGTACCAAGAGACCCAGTACTTC	CASSLSRGGGYQETQYF
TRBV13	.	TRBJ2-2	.	TGTGCCAGCAACGCGGGCGCCGCCGGGGAGCTGTTTTTT	CASNAGAAGELFF
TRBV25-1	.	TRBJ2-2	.	TGTGCCAGCACCGACGCGGGGCTAGCGAGGTCCGGGGAGCTGTTTTTT	CASTDAGLARSGELFF
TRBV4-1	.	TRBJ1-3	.	TGCGCCAGCTCTTCCGGTGTCGGACAACCCGATACCAGCTCTGGAAACACCATATATTTT	CASSSGVGQPDTSSGNTIYF
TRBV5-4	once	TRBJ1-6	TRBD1	TGTGCCAGCAGCCAAGACAGGGGGGCGAGCTCCTATAATTCACCCCTCCACTTT	CASSQDRGASSYNSPLHF
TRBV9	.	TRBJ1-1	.	TGTGCCAGCAGCGTAGGGTCAGGGGCGAGTCCCACTGAAGCTTTCTTT	CASSVGSGASPTEAFF
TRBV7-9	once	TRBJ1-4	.	TGTGCCAGCAGCCCCGCCAGTGAAAAACTGTTTTTT	CASSPASEKLFF
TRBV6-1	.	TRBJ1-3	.	TGTGCCAGCAGTACCCGGAGGACCTCTGGAAACACCATATATTTT	CASSTRRTSGNTIYF
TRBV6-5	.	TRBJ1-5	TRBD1	TGTGCCAGCAGGGCGGACAGGGGAAATCAGCCCCAGCATTTT	CASRADRGNQPQHF
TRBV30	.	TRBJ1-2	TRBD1	TGTGCCTGGTACAGGGGACTTCGCTATGGCTACACCTTC	CAWYRGLRYGYTF
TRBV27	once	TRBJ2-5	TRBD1	TGTGCCAGCAGTAAACCGACAGGGGGTCTTGAGACCCAGTACTTC	CASSKPTGGLETQYF
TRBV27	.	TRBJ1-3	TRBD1	TGTGCCAGCAGGGGAACAGGGGGCGCCGGAAACACCATATATTTT	CASRGTGGAGNTIYF
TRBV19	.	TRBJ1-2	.	TGTGCCAGTAGTATAAGGGCTACCACTAGCTATGGCTACACCTTC	CASSIRATTSYGYTF
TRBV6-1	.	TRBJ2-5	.	TGTGCCAGCAATGCAGGGTGGGAGACCCAGTACTTC	CASNAGWETQYF